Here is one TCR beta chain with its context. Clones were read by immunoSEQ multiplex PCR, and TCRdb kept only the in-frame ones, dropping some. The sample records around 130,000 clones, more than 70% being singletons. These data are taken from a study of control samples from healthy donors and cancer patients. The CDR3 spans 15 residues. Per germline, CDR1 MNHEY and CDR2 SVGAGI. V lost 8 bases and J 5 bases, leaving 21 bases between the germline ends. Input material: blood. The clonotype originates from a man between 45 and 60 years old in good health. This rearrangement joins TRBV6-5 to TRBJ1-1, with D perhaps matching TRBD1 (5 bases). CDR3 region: CASGGFLSGNTEAFF. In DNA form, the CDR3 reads TGTGCCAGCGGGGGTTTTCTGTCAGGGAATACTGAAGCTTTCTTT.